This T cell receptor beta chain was sequenced in a study of blood T cell repertoires in COVID-19. Sequencing used immunoSEQ multiplex PCR; TCRdb keeps in-frame clones, though not all of them. Of over 250,000 clones listed, over 75% were seen once; the top ten hold around 2.5%. J lost 1 base, V lost 10 bases, and 4 bases had no gene match. CDR3 length equals 12 residues. Germline CDR1 is ENHRY and CDR2 is SYGVKD. The chain has TRBV10-3 and TRBJ2-7; 7 positions agree with TRBD1. The TCR was taken from a woman aged 45-65 years with acute or convalescent COVID-19. The sample taken for sequencing was peripheral blood. In DNA form, the CDR3 reads TGTGCCACCAAACAGGGGTCCTACGAGCAGTACTTC. This translates into CATKQGSYEQYF.